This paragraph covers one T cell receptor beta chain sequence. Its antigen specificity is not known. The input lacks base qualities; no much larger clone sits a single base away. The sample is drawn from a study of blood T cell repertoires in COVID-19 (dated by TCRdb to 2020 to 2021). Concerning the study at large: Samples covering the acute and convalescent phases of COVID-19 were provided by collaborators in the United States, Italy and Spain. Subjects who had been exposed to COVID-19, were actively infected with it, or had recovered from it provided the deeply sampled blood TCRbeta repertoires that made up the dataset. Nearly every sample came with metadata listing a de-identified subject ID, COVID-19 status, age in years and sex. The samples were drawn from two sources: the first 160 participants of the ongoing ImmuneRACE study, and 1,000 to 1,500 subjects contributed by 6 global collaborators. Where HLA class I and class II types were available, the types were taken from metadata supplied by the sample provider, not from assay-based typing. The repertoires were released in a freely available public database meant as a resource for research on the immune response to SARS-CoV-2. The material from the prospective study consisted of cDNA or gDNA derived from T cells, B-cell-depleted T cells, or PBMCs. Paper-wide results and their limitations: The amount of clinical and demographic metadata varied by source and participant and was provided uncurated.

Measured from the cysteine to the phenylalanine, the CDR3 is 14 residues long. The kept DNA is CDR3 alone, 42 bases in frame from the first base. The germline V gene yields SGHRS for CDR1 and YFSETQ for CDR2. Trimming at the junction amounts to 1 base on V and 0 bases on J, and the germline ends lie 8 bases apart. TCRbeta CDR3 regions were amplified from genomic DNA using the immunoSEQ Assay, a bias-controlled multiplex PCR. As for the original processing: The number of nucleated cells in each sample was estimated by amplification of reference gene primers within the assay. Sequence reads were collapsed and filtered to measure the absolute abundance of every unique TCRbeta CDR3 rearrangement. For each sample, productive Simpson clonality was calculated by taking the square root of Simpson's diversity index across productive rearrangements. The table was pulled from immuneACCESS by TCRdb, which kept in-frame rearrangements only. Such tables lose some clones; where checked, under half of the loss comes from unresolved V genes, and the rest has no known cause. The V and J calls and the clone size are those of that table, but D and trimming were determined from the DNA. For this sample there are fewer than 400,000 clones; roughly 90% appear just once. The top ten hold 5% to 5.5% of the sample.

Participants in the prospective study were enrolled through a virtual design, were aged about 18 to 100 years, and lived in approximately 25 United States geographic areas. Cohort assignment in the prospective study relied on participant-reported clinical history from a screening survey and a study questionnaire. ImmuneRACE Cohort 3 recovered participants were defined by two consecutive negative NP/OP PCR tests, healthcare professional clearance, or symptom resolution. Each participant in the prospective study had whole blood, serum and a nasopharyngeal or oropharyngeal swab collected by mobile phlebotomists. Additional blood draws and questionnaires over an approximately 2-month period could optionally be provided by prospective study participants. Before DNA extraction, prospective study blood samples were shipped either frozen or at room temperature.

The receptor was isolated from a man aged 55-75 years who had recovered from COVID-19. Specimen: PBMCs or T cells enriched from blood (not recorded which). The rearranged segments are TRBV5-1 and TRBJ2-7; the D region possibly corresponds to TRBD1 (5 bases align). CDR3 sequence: CASSLHRSSYEQYF. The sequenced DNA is TGCGCCAGCAGCTTGCACAGGAGCTCCTACGAGCAGTACTTC.